This T cell receptor beta chain was documented in a study of blood T cell repertoires in COVID-19. Study details: Acute and convalescent COVID-19 specimens originated in the United States, Italy and Spain. The cDNA or gDNA used as material had been derived from T cells, B-cell-depleted T cells, or PBMCs.

TCRdb's copy holds only in-frame clones and misses some; the assay was immunoSEQ multiplex PCR. The sample contains under 200,000 clones, about four fifths of which appear only once. The CDR3 covers 18 residues. CDR1 and CDR2 from the germline V gene are SGHKS and YYEKEE (reference sequence). Trimming took 4 bases from V and 7 from J; bases not matched to a gene: 19. Participant-given clinical history determined each cohort assignment. Cohort 3 donors were reported recovered after two negative PCRs, clearance, or symptom resolution. This TCR came from a man aged 60 to 69 who had recovered from COVID-19. The chain combines TRBV5-5 with TRBJ2-3, with 9 bases fitting TRBD1. Material for sequencing was PBMCs or T cells enriched from blood (not recorded which). The CDR3 DNA reads TGTGCCAGCAGCCAGACTTTCCGGGACAGGGTAACGGGGTATACGCAGTATTTT. This gives the protein CASSQTFRDRVTGYTQYF.